A single sample gave rise to the 30 T cell receptor beta chains below, sequenced in a study of T cells in Graves' hyperthyroidism and ophthalmopathy. The CDR3 regions of TCR beta were amplified from RNA transcripts. The primer set for the first-round RT-PCR of the TCR CDR3 was HTBI. One entry per CDR3 protein, called by TCRdb with MiXCR from the multiplex PCR reads. The profile shows around 300,000 distinct CDR3 sequences, less than 30% of them singletons. The sample consisted of blood. The receptors come from a man aged 40-50 years with Graves' hyperthyroidism that later progressed to Graves' ophthalmopathy.

This clonotype was detected many times. The rearrangement uses TRBV6-1 and TRBJ1-6; D might be TRBD1 (6 bases). Trimming removed 2 bases at V and 11 bases at J, with 13 bases between. The CDR3 runs to 14 residues. CDR1 is MNHNS and CDR2 is SASEGT in the germline V gene. CDR3 region: CASSESYRDPPLHF. The DNA of the CDR3 is TGTGCCAGCAGTGAATCCTACAGGGACCCACCCCTCCACTTT.

The rearrangement joins TRBV13 to TRBJ2-7; 7 positions match TRBD2. Germline CDR1 is PRHDT and CDR2 is FYEKMQ (reference sequence). The CDR3 consists of 15 residues. V lost 2 bases, J lost 4 bases, and 8 bases stayed unmatched. This chain's CDR3 is CASSLLWTRDYEQYF. As DNA, the CDR3 is TGTGCCAGCAGCTTATTGTGGACTAGGGATTACGAGCAGTACTTC.

The chain is built from TRBV5-1 and TRBJ2-1; 11 bases map to TRBD1. CDR1 is SGHRS, CDR2 YFSETQ, per germline. The CDR3 is 14 amino acids. The junction had 1 base not matched to a gene; V was cut back by 3 bases and J by 5 bases. The CDR3 DNA sequence: TGCGCCAGCAGCTGGGGACAGGGGGACAATGAGCAGTTCTTC. It specifies CASSWGQGDNEQFF.

This clonotype is a singleton in its sample. The genes are TRBV2 and TRBJ2-7; D remains unclear. The CDR3 runs to 12 residues. Trimming shortened V by 8 bases and J by 2 bases, and 10 bases separated the two germline ends. Germline V gives CDR1 SNHLY, CDR2 FYNNEI. CDR3: CASGSETYEQYF. CDR3 coding DNA: TGTGCCAGCGGATCCGAGACCTACGAGCAGTACTTC.

This clonotype was observed at least ten times. This chain uses TRBV12-3 or TRBV12-4 with TRBJ2-5; tentative D call: TRBD2 (7 bases). With 6 bases removed from V and 5 bases from J, the gap between germline ends came to 16 bases. The CDR3 is 14 residues long. The CDR3 is CASSVGGGEETQYF. The CDR3, as DNA: TGTGCCAGCAGCGTAGGGGGGGGCGAGGAGACCCAGTACTTC.

This clonotype appeared many times. The chain couples TRBV3-1 to TRBJ2-2; 7 nucleotides align to TRBD2. The germline CDR1 and CDR2 sequences are LGHDT and YNNKEL (reference sequence). The CDR3 length is 13 residues. With 8 bases clipped from V and 3 bases from J, the junction kept 3 bases outside the gene matches. CDR3 DNA sequence: TGTGCCAGCCTCCGGGGGGACACCGGGGAGCTGTTTTTT. Translating gives CASLRGDTGELFF.

This clonotype was observed at least ten times. Written as DNA, the CDR3 is TGTGCCAGCAGTTTAGCGGGAGGGCCCTCGGAGACCCAGTACTTC. This translates into CASSLAGGPSETQYF. The chain has TRBV12-3 or TRBV12-4 and TRBJ2-5; TRBD2 matches 7 bases. The V gene end was trimmed by 0 bases and the J gene end by 5 bases; junction bases not matched to a gene: 6. The CDR3 contains 15 residues.

J is TRBJ1-1 and V is TRBV7-2, with a possible D match to TRBD1 (5 bases). Germline V gene data show CDR1 as SGHTA and CDR2 as FQGNSA. Trimming cost V 5 bases and J 1 base, with 14 bases left between them. This CDR3 spans 15 amino acids. The chain's CDR3 is CASSRSGGTNTEAFF. DNA of the CDR3: TGTGCCAGCAGCCGGTCGGGAGGGACGAACACTGAAGCTTTCTTT.

This clonotype has ten or more counts. The rearrangement uses TRBV9 and TRBJ2-7, with 10 nucleotides matching TRBD2. Trimming removed 2 bases from V and 7 bases from J; junction bases left unmatched: 6. Germline V gives CDR1 SGDLS, CDR2 YYNGEE. The CDR3 is made up of 14 amino acids. In nucleotides, the CDR3 is TGTGCCAGCAGCGTGGGCCTAGCGGGAGTTGAGCAGTACTTC. Protein: CASSVGLAGVEQYF. Together with reference TRBV9 and TRBJ2-7, the CDR3 gives the full variable domain: DSGVTQTPKHLITATGQRVTLRCSPRSGDLSVYWYQQSLDQGLQFLIQYYNGEERAKGNILERFSAQQFPDLHSELNLSSLELGDSALYFCASSVGLAGVEQYFGPGTRLTVT.

The chain couples TRBV30 to TRBJ2-5; 8 nucleotides match TRBD2. The CDR3 covers 19 residues. Germline V gene lookup returns CDR1 GTSNPN and CDR2 SVGIG (reference sequence). V lost 5 bases to trimming and J lost 4 bases; unmatched junction nucleotides: 24. CDR3 coding DNA: TGTGCCTGGCAAGGACGGACCGGCCCCGAGGAAGCGGGAGTAGAGACCCAGTACTTC. Amino acid sequence: CAWQGRTGPEEAGVETQYF.

This clonotype showed up many times. V usage is TRBV4-1 and J usage is TRBJ2-7, with no clear D. This CDR3 is built from 14 residues. The V and J ends lost 1 base and 7 bases respectively, with 14 bases between them. CDR1 and CDR2 from the germline V gene are MGHRA and YSYEKL. CDR3 in amino acids: CASSQGYSPREQYF. Written as DNA, the CDR3 is TGCGCCAGCAGCCAAGGGTATTCCCCGCGAGAGCAGTACTTC.

The CDR3 nucleotides read TGTGCCAGCAGGCGACAGGGGGACTTGAGTCAGCCCCAGCATTTT. Amino acids: CASRRQGDLSQPQHF. The rearrangement uses TRBV2 and TRBJ1-5; 9 nucleotides align to TRBD1. V gave up 6 bases and J gave up 6 bases; unmatched junction bases: 9. CDR3 length equals 15 residues. Germline CDR1 is SNHLY and CDR2 is FYNNEI.

In this sample, this clonotype turned up many times. The chain uses TRBV5-1 and TRBJ1-1; no firm D call. Looked up from germline, CDR1 is SGHRS and CDR2 is YFSETQ. The length of the CDR3 is 13 residues. Trimming left V 2 bases short and J 6 bases short, with 11 bases between. DNA of the CDR3: TGCGCCAGCAGCTTATCCCGACTCGCTGAAGCTTTCTTT. Translation: CASSLSRLAEAFF.

This clonotype was seen repeatedly, ten times or more. This chain connects TRBV20-1 to TRBJ1-2; D remains unclear. V was cut by 0 bases and J by 0 bases, with 17 bases left in between. This CDR3 has 17 residues. Germline loops: CDR1 DFQATT, CDR2 SNEGSKA (reference sequence). In nucleotides, the CDR3 is TGCAGTGCTAGAGATTCAGGCGTACACCTCACTAACTATGGCTACACCTTC. Its protein is CSARDSGVHLTNYGYTF.

The chain is built from TRBV20-1 and TRBJ2-7; 7 bases match TRBD2. This CDR3 has 14 amino acids. Per germline, CDR1 DFQATT and CDR2 SNEGSKA (reference sequence). J gave up 5 bases and V 6 bases, and 13 bases lay outside the gene matches. CDR3: CSATNPGLNHEQYF. The CDR3 DNA reads as TGCAGTGCCACAAACCCGGGACTAAACCACGAGCAGTACTTC.

This clonotype was counted many times. This chain joins TRBV11-2 and TRBJ2-7, with 8 bases aligning to TRBD1. CDR1 and CDR2 (germline): SGHAT, FQNNGV. Germline trimming cut 1 base from V and 7 bases from J; bases unmatched to any gene: 3. The CDR3 sequence is 13 residues long. The CDR3 DNA reads TGTGCCAGCAGCTTAGGCCGGACAGGGGAGCAGTACTTC. This encodes CASSLGRTGEQYF.

A few counts support this clonotype. The V call is TRBV6-1, the J call TRBJ1-1, with a possible D match to TRBD1 (6 bases). The CDR3 totals 12 residues. Germline-derived CDR1 and CDR2 are MNHNS and SASEGT. Between the trimmed V and J ends, which lost 6 bases and 6 bases, there was a span of 11 bases. CDR3 loop: CASRGDRPEAFF. Written as DNA, the CDR3 is TGTGCCAGCAGAGGCGACAGGCCTGAAGCTTTCTTT.

At least ten counts were recorded for this clonotype. The V call is TRBV5-1, the J call TRBJ2-5; the match to TRBD2 covers 10 bases. The CDR3 sequence is 16 residues long. Losses at the gene ends were 1 base for V and 5 bases for J; bases not matched to a gene: 8. From germline, CDR1 is SGHRS and CDR2 YFSETQ. The CDR3 here is CASSLMASGSGETQYF. The CDR3 bases are TGCGCCAGCAGCTTGATGGCTAGCGGGAGTGGTGAGACCCAGTACTTC. The variable domain in full, with the rest retrieved from reference TRBV5-1 and TRBJ2-5, is KAGVTQTPRYLIKTRGQQVTLSCSPISGHRSVSWYQQTPGQGLQFLFEYFSETQRNKGNFPGRFSGRQFSNSRSEMNVSTLELGDSALYLCASSLMASGSGETQYFGPGTRLLVL.

The genes are TRBV6-1 and TRBJ1-1, with D perhaps TRBD1 (6 bases). CDR3 length: 14 residues. V gave up 6 bases and J gave up 4 bases, with 15 bases separating them. Germline CDR1 MNHNS, CDR2 SASEGT. The CDR3 DNA reads TGTGCCAGCAGGATAACGGAGGGGGGCACTGAAGCTTTCTTT. This gives the protein CASRITEGGTEAFF.

This clonotype has ten or more counts. V and J are TRBV6-1 and TRBJ2-7; no clear D. Germline CDR1 MNHNS, CDR2 SASEGT. The CDR3 consists of 12 residues. V was clipped by 6 bases and J by 6 bases, with 12 bases between them. The CDR3 region has the DNA TGTGCCAGCAGGGACGGATTGCGCGAGCAGTACTTC. Translation: CASRDGLREQYF.

This clonotype was detected ten times or more. This rearrangement joins TRBV5-1 to TRBJ1-6; 7 bases are shared with TRBD1. The CDR3 spans 16 residues. Trimming removed 5 bases from V and 6 bases from J; junction bases left unmatched: 11. Germline-derived CDR1 and CDR2 are SGHRS and YFSETQ. Here the CDR3 reads CASSFGQGVGNSPLHF. The DNA of the CDR3 is TGCGCCAGCAGTTTCGGTCAGGGGGTGGGTAATTCACCCCTCCACTTT.

There are many counts of this clonotype. DNA for the CDR3: TGTGCCAGCAGCTTAGTGGGGGGATCCTACAATGAGCAGTTCTTC. Encoded protein: CASSLVGGSYNEQFF. The chain couples TRBV11-2 to TRBJ2-1; D may be TRBD2 (6 bases). Between the trimmed V and J ends, which lost 1 base and 1 base, there was a span of 8 bases. This CDR3 comprises 15 residues. CDR1 is SGHAT, CDR2 FQNNGV, per germline. Together with reference TRBV11-2 and TRBJ2-1, the CDR3 gives the full variable domain: EAGVAQSPRYKIIEKRQSVAFWCNPISGHATLYWYQQILGQGPKLLIQFQNNGVVDDSQLPKDRFSAERLKGVDSTLKIQPAKLEDSAVYLCASSLVGGSYNEQFFGPGTRLTVL.

This clonotype was seen a few times. This rearrangement joins TRBV6-2 or TRBV6-3 to TRBJ1-5, with D maybe TRBD1 (6 bases). Trimming cost V 5 bases and J 0 bases, with 11 bases left between them. The CDR3 loop spans 15 amino acids. From germline, CDR1 is MNHEY and CDR2 SVGEGT. CDR3 nucleotides: TGTGCCAGCAGTCGGGGGCCGGATAGCAATCAGCCCCAGCATTTT. Protein: CASSRGPDSNQPQHF.

This clonotype was found many times. V usage is TRBV4-2 and J usage is TRBJ2-7; possibly TRBD1 for D (5 bases). Trimming cost V 4 bases and J 6 bases, with 13 bases left between them. CDR1 LGHNA and CDR2 YNFKEQ come from the germline V gene. The CDR3 loop spans 13 amino acids. The CDR3 bases are TGTGCCAGCAGCCGAACTCAGGGTGGCGAGCAGTACTTC. This translates into CASSRTQGGEQYF.

The sample holds many counts of this clonotype. The chain recombines TRBV7-2 with TRBJ1-3, with TRBD1 matching 7 bases. Germline V gene sequence: CDR1 SGHTA, CDR2 FQGNSA. With V trimmed by 5 bases and J by 4 bases, 8 bases remained unmatched. The CDR3 contains 15 residues. CDR3 bases: TGTGCCAGCAGCCCACAGGGGAGTTGGGGAAACACCATATATTTT. Amino acids: CASSPQGSWGNTIYF.

In its sample, this clonotype was seen many times. The chain recombines TRBV7-2 with TRBJ1-1; D gene ambiguous. The CDR3 sequence is 14 residues long. Trimming removed 7 bases at V and 1 base at J, with 13 bases between. Germline CDR1 SGHTA, CDR2 FQGNSA. The CDR3 here is CASTLSAWNTEAFF. The CDR3 bases are TGTGCCAGCACTCTATCGGCGTGGAACACTGAAGCTTTCTTT.

In this sample, this clonotype turned up many times. The rearrangement joins TRBV12-3 or TRBV12-4 to TRBJ1-5; D call uncertain. CDR3 length: 13 residues. The V end was cut by 0 bases, the J end by 7 bases, with 7 bases between. CDR3 protein: CASSLALSQPQHF. CDR3 coding DNA: TGTGCCAGCAGTTTAGCGCTGAGCCAGCCCCAGCATTTT.

V gene TRBV6-2 or TRBV6-3 combines with J gene TRBJ1-1, with a tentative D call TRBD1 (6 bases). The germline V gene encodes CDR1 MNHEY and CDR2 SVGEGT. Trimming removed 0 bases from V and 1 base from J, with 18 bases in between. CDR3 length: 18 residues. CDR3 DNA: TGTGCCAGCAGTTACTCATCGGGGGGGGGCGCGAGGAACACTGAAGCTTTCTTT. It encodes CASSYSSGGGARNTEAFF.

This clonotype was observed at least ten times. This rearrangement joins TRBV30 to TRBJ1-6; no clear D gene. V dropped 3 bases and J dropped 7 bases, with 16 bases sitting between them. The CDR3 has 15 residues. The germline gives CDR1 GTSNPN, CDR2 SVGIG (reference sequence). The CDR3 sequence: CAWSDGWAANSPLHF. The CDR3, as DNA: TGTGCCTGGAGCGACGGTTGGGCGGCAAATTCACCCCTCCACTTT.

At least ten counts were recorded for this clonotype. This rearrangement joins TRBV6-2 or TRBV6-3 to TRBJ2-7; 11 bases fit TRBD1. The ends lost 7 bases at V and 6 bases at J; junction bases unmatched: 5. The V gene's germline CDR1 is MNHEY and CDR2 SVGEGT. The CDR3 loop spans 13 amino acids. CDR3 bases: TGTGCCAGCAACCTGGGACAGGGGGTCGAGCAGTACTTC. It is translated as CASNLGQGVEQYF.